Below, 9 T cell receptor beta chains from the same sample are listed, as sequenced in a study of blood T cell repertoires in COVID-19. TCRdb's copy holds only in-frame clones and misses some; the assay was immunoSEQ multiplex PCR. The sample lists 300,000 to 350,000 clones; 88% were seen once. The material sequenced was PBMCs or T cells enriched from blood (not recorded which). These receptors were obtained from a young man who had recovered from COVID-19.

The rearrangement links TRBV11-1 to TRBJ1-2, with D possibly matching TRBD1 (6 bases). V dropped 1 base and J dropped 5 bases, with 11 bases sitting between them. The CDR3 is 14 residues long. The germline V gene encodes CDR1 SGHAT and CDR2 FQDESV (reference sequence). The CDR3 DNA reads as TGTGCCAGCAGCTTAGTGGCAGGGGAATATGGCTACACCTTC. Its translation is CASSLVAGEYGYTF.

The J gene is TRBJ2-3, the V gene TRBV2; 9 nucleotides align to TRBD2. Germline CDR1 is SNHLY and CDR2 is FYNNEI. There are 18 residues in the CDR3. Unmatched junction bases numbered 13, after V lost 5 bases and J lost 1 base. In nucleotides, the CDR3 is TGTGCCAGCAGTCCCTTCAGAGTAGCGGGGGCCGGCACAGATACGCAGTATTTT. Its protein product is CASSPFRVAGAGTDTQYF.

This chain connects TRBV7-2 to TRBJ1-2; no firm D call. The CDR3 is 16 residues long. Germline V gives CDR1 SGHTA, CDR2 FQGNSA. The germline V and J ends were trimmed by 2 bases and 2 bases, with 15 bases remaining between them. CDR3 DNA sequence: TGTGCCAGCAGCTTATTTGTGCGGGGTTCGAACTATGGCTACACCTTC. It codes for CASSLFVRGSNYGYTF.

The chain joins TRBV2 to TRBJ1-2, with TRBD1 identical over 7 bases. Per the germline V gene, CDR1 is SNHLY and CDR2 is FYNNEI. The ends lost 1 base at V and 8 bases at J; junction bases unmatched: 10. The CDR3 length is 15 residues. CDR3 region: CASSEGQGDLKGYTF. CDR3 DNA sequence: TGTGCCAGCAGTGAAGGACAGGGCGATCTTAAGGGCTACACCTTC.

This rearrangement joins TRBV2 to TRBJ1-4; tentatively, D is TRBD1 (6 bases). Germline CDR1 is SNHLY and CDR2 is FYNNEI. V lost 6 bases, J lost 8 bases, and 16 bases lay in between. The length of the CDR3 is 14 residues. The chain's CDR3 is CASRKDRIGEKLFF. CDR3 DNA sequence: TGTGCCAGCAGGAAAGACAGGATAGGGGAAAAACTGTTTTTT. Combining the CDR3 with reference TRBV2 and TRBJ1-4 gives the whole variable domain EPEVTQTPSHQVTQMGQEVILRCVPISNHLYFYWYRQILGQKVEFLVSFYNNEISEKSEIFDDQFSVERPDGSNFTLKIRSTKLEDSAMYFCASRKDRIGEKLFFGSGTQLSVL.

The chain carries TRBV24-1 and TRBJ2-5, with a tentative D call TRBD2 (5 bases). Germline lookup yields CDR1 KGHDR and CDR2 SFDVKD. The V end was cut by 5 bases, the J end by 0 bases, with 9 bases between. CDR3 length equals 14 residues. The CDR3 DNA sequence: TGTGCCACCAGTGTAACGGGAAACCAAGAGACCCAGTACTTC. As protein: CATSVTGNQETQYF.

In nucleotides, the CDR3 is TGTGCCAGCAGCTTGGTTAGGGGGGGTCGTGAAAAACTGTTTTTT. It specifies CASSLVRGGREKLFF. The gene calls are TRBV5-4 and TRBJ1-4; D is perhaps TRBD1 (6 bases). The CDR3 is 15 amino acids. The germline gives CDR1 SGHNT, CDR2 YYREEE (reference sequence). V gave up 0 bases and J gave up 7 bases, with 13 bases separating them.

Only a few counts were recorded for this clone. The rearrangement joins TRBV6-2 or TRBV6-3 to TRBJ2-7; maybe TRBD1 (5 bases). The V and J ends lost 2 bases and 0 bases respectively, with 8 bases between them. Germline loops: CDR1 MNHEY, CDR2 SVGEGT. The CDR3 sequence is 14 residues long. As DNA, the CDR3 is TGTGCCAGCAGTTACACGACAGCCTCCTACGAGCAGTACTTC. This gives the protein CASSYTTASYEQYF.

This clone was detected once. The V gene is TRBV5-1, the J gene TRBJ2-5, with 12 bases matching TRBD1. The CDR3 loop spans 14 amino acids. Germline assignment: CDR1 SGHRS and CDR2 YFSETQ. After removal of 7 bases from V and 4 bases from J, the junction contained 5 bases not matched to a gene. This chain's CDR3 is CASSGQGARETQYF. CDR3 DNA: TGCGCCAGCTCGGGACAGGGGGCGCGAGAGACCCAGTACTTC.